This TCR beta chain was observed in a study of a mutant IDH1 vaccine in newly diagnosed glioma (dated by TCRdb to 2020 to 2022). About the full investigation: Eight vaccinations were administered to patients in weeks 1, 3, 5, 7, 11, 15, 19 and 23, corresponding to visits V03 through V10. Peripheral blood was drawn at six visits: V03 (baseline), V05, V07, V10, V12 and V13. Vaccination began 4-6 weeks after radiotherapy alone, or alongside temozolomide cycles in the chemotherapy-containing groups. The roughly 30 treated patients were approximately 62% male and roughly 40% female, with a mean age of approximately 40 years. Longitudinal TCRB deep sequencing was done for 25 to 30 treated patients, wherever samples were available for exploratory analyses. Before enrollment, patients had received standard therapy of radiotherapy alone, temozolomide alone, or radiochemotherapy with temozolomide; most received the combination.

Beyond this particular receptor, the publication reports: Availability determined which PBMC samples were chosen for TCRB deep sequencing. Pseudoprogression seemed to be unrelated to changes in the top peripheral T cell clonotypes found by TCRB sequencing. According to the authors, sample limitations meant that analyses of patient blood samples could not be reproduced. Immune responses induced by the vaccine were seen in 90% to 95% of patients across multiple MHC alleles.

The meaning of the sample's time point label: week 11, during vaccination. Each vaccine dose was 300 ug of a 20-mer mutant IDH1 peptide in Montanide, given subcutaneously with topical imiquimod. Donors had newly diagnosed WHO grade 3 or 4 IDH1-mutant astrocytomas with loss of nuclear ATRX. The samples were drawn from NOA16, a multicentre, single-arm, open-label phase I trial in Germany that tested a mutant IDH1 peptide vaccine in humans for the first time. Genomic DNA for TCRB sequencing was isolated from EDTA blood with the DNeasy Blood and Tissue Kit. Library preparation employed the immunoSEQ multiplex PCR assay. Rearranged TCR beta chain sequences were amplified with the hsTCRB Kit following the manufacturer's protocol. TCRB libraries were sequenced on an Illumina MiSeq. The paper's data handling went like this. Demultiplexing, trimming and gene mapping were performed with the kit vendor's proprietary platform. Not all clones reach the TCRdb copy of this immuneACCESS table, which keeps in-frame sequences only. Checked studies attribute under half of the gap to unresolved V genes and leave the rest unexplained. That table furnishes V, J and clone size, whereas the DNA furnished D and trimming. This sample lists around 27,000 clones; 70% to 80% were detected once. 9% to 10% of the sample is in the top ten clones.

V is cut back by 0 bases and J by 3 bases, with 5 bases in the junction unmatched. According to the germline V gene, CDR1 reads LGHNA and CDR2 reads YSLEER. The CDR3 numbers 16 residues from cysteine through phenylalanine. Left in the record is the CDR3 DNA by itself, 48 bases read in frame from the first base. Regarding this clone: The antigen this receptor binds is unknown. The sample holds no much larger clone one base away, and base qualities are not on file.

This specimen consisted of PBMCs, obtained from a glioma patient whose treatment included an IDH1 peptide vaccine. The sequence is built from TRBV4-3 and TRBJ2-1; 7 central bases correspond to TRBD2. The sequence was obtained from a young woman with glioma. The CDR3 loop reads CASSQEGGRFYNEQFF. The nucleotide sequence is TGCGCCAGCAGCCAAGAGGGCGGGAGATTCTACAATGAGCAGTTCTTC.